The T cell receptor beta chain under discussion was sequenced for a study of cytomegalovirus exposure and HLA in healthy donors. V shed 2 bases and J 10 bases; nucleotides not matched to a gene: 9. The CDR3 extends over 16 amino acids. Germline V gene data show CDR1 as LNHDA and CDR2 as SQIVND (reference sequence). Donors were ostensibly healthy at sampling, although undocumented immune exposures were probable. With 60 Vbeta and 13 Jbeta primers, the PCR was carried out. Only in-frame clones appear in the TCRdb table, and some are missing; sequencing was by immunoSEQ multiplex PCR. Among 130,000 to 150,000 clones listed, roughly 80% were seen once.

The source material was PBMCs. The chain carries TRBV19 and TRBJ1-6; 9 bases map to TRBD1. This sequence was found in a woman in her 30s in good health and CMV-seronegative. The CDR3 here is CASSIYFTGTGSPLHF. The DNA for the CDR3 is TGTGCCAGTAGTATATATTTTACGGGGACAGGGTCACCCCTCCACTTT.